Each of the 22 T cell receptor beta chains below was sequenced from the same sample in a study of early T cells in non-severe SARS-CoV-2 infection. TCRdb redid the calling of the 5' RACE reads with MiXCR, one entry per CDR3 protein. This table holds more than 20,000 distinct CDR3 sequences, around 4.2% found once. Sequencing used whole blood. These receptors were taken from an adult who was a healthcare worker with PCR-confirmed SARS-CoV-2 infection or an uninfected control (not recorded which).

The chain carries TRBV7-6 and TRBJ2-5; 10 bases line up with TRBD1. Germline CDR1 SGHVS, CDR2 FNYEAQ. Trimming cost V 4 bases and J 5 bases; bases outside gene matches: 7. There are 15 residues in the CDR3. CDR3 coding DNA: TGTGCCAGCAGCTCCGGGACAGGGGATGGTGAGACCCAGTACTTC. Encoded protein: CASSSGTGDGETQYF.

This clonotype came up many times. The V and J genes are TRBV11-2 and TRBJ2-2; D not certain. The CDR3 spans 13 residues. Germline V CDR1 and CDR2: SGHAT, FQNNGV. The ends were cut back, 7 bases at V and 1 base at J, with 7 bases in the middle. The CDR3 region has the DNA TGTGCCAGCATATCCGGGAACACCGGGGAGCTGTTTTTT. It translates to CASISGNTGELFF.

The sample holds many counts of this clonotype. This chain joins TRBV12-3 or TRBV12-4 and TRBJ2-7; D is perhaps TRBD1 (5 bases). Trimming pared 4 bases from V and 3 bases from J, leaving 13 bases between. The CDR3 consists of 14 residues. Written as DNA, the CDR3 is TGTGCCAGCAGTTCTAAGGGGCTAAACTACGAGCAGTACTTC. This codes for CASSSKGLNYEQYF.

There are many counts of this clonotype. The chain recombines TRBV7-2 with TRBJ2-7, with D unresolved. This CDR3 is 15 amino acids long. V was clipped by 0 bases and J by 1 base, with 10 bases between them. The V gene's germline CDR1 is SGHTA and CDR2 FQGNSA. In nucleotides, the CDR3 is TGTGCCAGCAGCTTAGCCGGCACCTATTCCTACGAGCAGTACTTC. This codes for CASSLAGTYSYEQYF.

This clonotype was found a few times. The rearrangement uses TRBV18 and TRBJ2-7; D call uncertain. CDR3 size: 13 residues. The germline CDR1 and CDR2 sequences are KGHSH and LQKENI. Between the trimmed V and J ends, which lost 4 bases and 6 bases, there was a span of 13 bases. The CDR3 loop reads CASSLSSVSEQYF. The CDR3 DNA sequence: TGTGCCAGCTCACTTTCGTCCGTTTCCGAGCAGTACTTC.

This clonotype was picked up many times. The chain links TRBV5-5 to TRBJ2-7; 7 positions agree with TRBD1. Germline CDR1 SGHKS, CDR2 YYEKEE (reference sequence). The V and J ends lost 7 bases and 4 bases, in that order; junction bases with no gene match: 14. CDR3 length: 15 amino acids. The CDR3: CASRSGPGGTYEQYF. The CDR3 DNA sequence: TGTGCCAGCCGCTCCGGGCCAGGGGGAACGTACGAGCAGTACTTC.

This clonotype was counted many times. This chain joins TRBV20-1 and TRBJ2-2; no clear D gene. The CDR3 spans 13 residues. The germline gives CDR1 DFQATT, CDR2 SNEGSKA (reference sequence). Trimming removed 2 bases at V and 7 bases at J, with 11 bases between. DNA of the CDR3: TGCAGTGCTAGAAGGTCCTTCGGCGGGGAGCTGTTTTTT. Translation gives CSARRSFGGELFF.

This clonotype has ten or more counts. The chain couples TRBV7-9 to TRBJ1-5, with a weak D call TRBD1 (6 bases). Per the germline V gene, CDR1 is SEHNR and CDR2 is FQNEAQ (reference sequence). The CDR3 has 16 amino acids. Between the trimmed V and J ends, which lost 4 bases and 5 bases, there was a span of 18 bases. DNA of the CDR3: TGTGCCAGCAGCTCCACCCACGGGGGGCAAGATCAGCCCCAGCATTTT. Encoded protein: CASSSTHGGQDQPQHF.

The chain is built from TRBV6-2 or TRBV6-3 and TRBJ2-3; TRBD2 matches 11 bases. Per germline, CDR1 MNHEY and CDR2 SVGEGT. J lost 4 bases, V lost 9 bases, and 15 bases had no gene match. The CDR3 runs 17 residues. In DNA, the CDR3 is TGTGCCAGTTCAGACCCACTACTACTAGCGGGAGCAGATACGCAGTATTTT. Translation gives CASSDPLLLAGADTQYF.

The chain combines TRBV9 with TRBJ1-4, with 12 bases matching TRBD1. The CDR3 has 18 residues. Germline V lookup: CDR1 SGDLS, CDR2 YYNGEE. With V trimmed by 0 bases and J by 2 bases, 5 bases remained unmatched. The DNA of the CDR3 is TGTGCCAGCAGCGTAGTGGGACAGGGGGCGAAGACTAATGAAAAACTGTTTTTT. Amino acids: CASSVVGQGAKTNEKLFF.

Ten or more counts support this clonotype. CDR3 loop: CASSRRAGENTGELFF. The CDR3 bases are TGTGCCAGCAGCCGTCGGGCAGGCGAGAACACCGGGGAGCTGTTTTTT. J is TRBJ2-2 and V is TRBV7-2; unclear D gene. The CDR3 consists of 16 residues. V was shortened by 5 bases and J by 1 base, with 14 bases between the two germline ends. Looked up from germline, CDR1 is SGHTA and CDR2 is FQGNSA.

This clonotype was recorded many times. The chain uses TRBV7-8 and TRBJ2-3; D is uncertain. In germline, CDR1 is SGHVS, CDR2 FQNEAQ. V was clipped by 4 bases and J by 4 bases, with 15 bases between them. The CDR3 loop spans 15 amino acids. Written as DNA, the CDR3 is TGTGCCAGCAGCTCTCCTAGAATTCGGCCAGATACGCAGTATTTT. It is translated as CASSSPRIRPDTQYF.

This clonotype was picked up many times. The V and J genes are TRBV28 and TRBJ2-6; D is uncertain. V gave up 8 bases and J gave up 3 bases, with 5 bases separating them. Germline V CDR1 and CDR2: MDHEN, SYDVKM. This CDR3 spans 12 amino acids. CDR3 amino acids: CASGVGANVLTF. In DNA form, the CDR3 reads TGTGCCAGCGGAGTTGGGGCCAACGTCCTGACTTTC.

This clonotype was seen many times. This rearrangement joins TRBV13 to TRBJ1-3; D is unresolved. The CDR3 consists of 14 residues. Germline V gives CDR1 PRHDT, CDR2 FYEKMQ (reference sequence). The ends were cut back, 5 bases at V and 7 bases at J, with 15 bases in the middle. The DNA of the CDR3 is TGTGCCAGCAGCCTTCTAGACCAGTGGAACACCATATATTTT. Its protein product is CASSLLDQWNTIYF.

The chain links TRBV7-8 to TRBJ1-1; no firm D call. Trimming took 3 bases from V and 6 from J, leaving 23 bases between them. There are 17 residues in the CDR3. The germline V gene has CDR1 SGHVS and CDR2 FQNEAQ. The CDR3 bases are TGTGCCAGCAGCTTTTATCCCAGCCAGAGCGGGGAAGCTGAAGCTTTCTTT. It encodes CASSFYPSQSGEAEAFF.

This clonotype was seen ten or more times. The rearrangement uses TRBV6-1 and TRBJ2-5; unclear D gene. The length of the CDR3 is 11 residues. Germline CDR1 and CDR2: MNHNS and SASEGT. V was cut by 7 bases and J by 4 bases, with 7 bases left in between. For the CDR3, the DNA is TGTGCCAGCACAACGCGAGAGACCCAGTACTTC. This gives the protein CASTTRETQYF.

This clonotype was recorded at least ten times. This chain links TRBV11-2 with TRBJ1-1, with D perhaps TRBD1 (5 bases). Trimming pared 5 bases from V and 10 bases from J, leaving 20 bases between. The CDR3 contains 14 residues. Germline V lookup: CDR1 SGHAT, CDR2 FQNNGV. This chain's CDR3 is CASSPSWRAQGAFF. For the CDR3, the DNA is TGTGCCAGCAGCCCTAGTTGGAGGGCGCAGGGAGCTTTCTTT. Using reference TRBV11-2 and TRBJ1-1 for the parts outside the CDR3, the full variable domain is EAGVAQSPRYKIIEKRQSVAFWCNPISGHATLYWYQQILGQGPKLLIQFQNNGVVDDSQLPKDRFSAERLKGVDSTLKIQPAKLEDSAVYLCASSPSWRAQGAFFGQGTRLTVV.

This clonotype was detected a few times. The genes are TRBV12-3 or TRBV12-4 and TRBJ2-1, with 8 bases identical to TRBD2. CDR3 size: 16 residues. V lost 5 bases to trimming and J lost 2 bases; unmatched junction nucleotides: 8. CDR3 residues: CASSHPGGDPYNEQFF. In DNA, the CDR3 is TGTGCCAGCAGTCACCCGGGGGGGGATCCCTACAATGAGCAGTTCTTC.

The chain links TRBV29-1 to TRBJ2-1, with 7 positions matching TRBD2. V lost 4 bases to trimming and J lost 0 bases; unmatched junction nucleotides: 9. The CDR3 runs 16 residues. Per germline, CDR1 SQVTM and CDR2 ANQGSEA. DNA of the CDR3: TGCAGCGTTGTGCATCGGCGGGGGATCTCCTACAATGAGCAGTTCTTC. It is translated as CSVVHRRGISYNEQFF.

This clonotype has a count of ten or more. The chain links TRBV10-3 to TRBJ1-1, with 7 positions matching TRBD1. Per the germline V gene, CDR1 is ENHRY and CDR2 is SYGVKD. With 2 bases clipped from V and 4 bases from J, the junction kept 7 bases outside the gene matches. The CDR3 runs to 15 residues. This CDR3 is CAISEPGTASTEAFF. The CDR3 nucleotides are TGTGCCATCAGTGAGCCCGGGACAGCTTCCACTGAAGCTTTCTTT.

This clonotype has at least ten counts. The rearrangement uses TRBV20-1 and TRBJ1-1; D gene unclear. Trimming took off 1 base at V and 8 bases at J, with 8 bases between the two ends. Germline V gene data show CDR1 as DFQATT and CDR2 as SNEGSKA (reference sequence). The CDR3 spans 11 residues. The CDR3 reads CSARVHGEAFF. The CDR3, as DNA: TGCAGTGCTAGAGTGCATGGCGAAGCTTTCTTT.

The chain joins TRBV6-6 to TRBJ2-7; 7 nucleotides match TRBD2. V lost 1 base, J lost 3 bases, and 0 bases stayed unmatched. CDR1 MNHNY and CDR2 SVGAGI come from the germline V gene (reference sequence). This CDR3 contains 13 residues. The CDR3 protein is CASSYLAGYEQYF. In nucleotides, the CDR3 is TGTGCCAGCAGTTACTTAGCGGGCTACGAGCAGTACTTC.